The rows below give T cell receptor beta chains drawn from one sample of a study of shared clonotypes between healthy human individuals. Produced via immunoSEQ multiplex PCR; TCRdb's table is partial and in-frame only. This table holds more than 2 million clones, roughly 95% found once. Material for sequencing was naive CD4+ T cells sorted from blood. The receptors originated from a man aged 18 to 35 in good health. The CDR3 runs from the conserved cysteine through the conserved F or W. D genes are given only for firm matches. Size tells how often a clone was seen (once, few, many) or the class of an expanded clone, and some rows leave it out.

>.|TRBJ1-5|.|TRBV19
CASKGFNQPQHF
TGTGCCAGTAAGGGTTTTAATCAGCCCCAGCATTTT
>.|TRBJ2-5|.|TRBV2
CASRAELQETQYF
TGTGCCAGCAGGGCAGAATTGCAAGAGACCCAGTACTTC
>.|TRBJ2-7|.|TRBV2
CASRPTTQHSYEQYF
TGTGCCAGCAGGCCCACGACGCAGCATAGCTACGAGCAGTACTTC
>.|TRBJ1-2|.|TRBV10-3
CAISELPRYGYTF
TGTGCCATCAGTGAGCTCCCCCGCTATGGCTACACCTTC
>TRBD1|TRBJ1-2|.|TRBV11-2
CASSQGAGVYGYTF
TGTGCCAGCAGCCAGGGGGCAGGGGTCTATGGCTACACCTTC
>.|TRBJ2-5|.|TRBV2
CASSEFRDRSLRETQYF
TGTGCCAGCAGTGAATTCCGCGACAGGTCGTTAAGGGAGACCCAGTACTTC
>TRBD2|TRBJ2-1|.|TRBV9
CASSVGLAGSRGSNEQFF
TGTGCCAGCAGCGTAGGGCTAGCGGGGAGTAGGGGTTCGAATGAGCAGTTCTTC
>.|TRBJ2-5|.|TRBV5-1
CANSLPVGQQETQYF
TGCGCCAACAGCTTGCCCGTGGGGCAGCAAGAGACCCAGTACTTC
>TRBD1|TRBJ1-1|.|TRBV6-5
CASRQQGLNTEAFF
TGTGCCAGCAGGCAACAGGGGCTGAACACTGAAGCTTTCTTT
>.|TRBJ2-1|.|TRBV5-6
CASSDAGAPLNNEQFF
TGTGCCAGCAGTGACGCGGGGGCCCCACTCAACAATGAGCAGTTCTTC
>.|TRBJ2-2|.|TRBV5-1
CASSPHLKNTGELFF
TGCGCCAGCAGCCCCCATCTAAAGAACACCGGGGAGCTGTTTTTT
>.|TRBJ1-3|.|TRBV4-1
CASSQAIVSGNTIYF
TGCGCCAGCAGCCAAGCCATAGTTTCTGGAAACACCATATATTTT
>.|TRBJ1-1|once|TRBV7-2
CASSLRGGAGAEAFF
TGTGCCAGCAGCTTACGTGGAGGTGCAGGGGCTGAAGCTTTCTTT
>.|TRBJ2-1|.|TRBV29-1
CTTGNNEQFF
TGTACTACAGGGAACAATGAGCAGTTCTTC
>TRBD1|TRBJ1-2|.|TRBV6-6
CASRPNRGGDGYTF
TGTGCCAGCAGACCCAACAGGGGGGGCGATGGCTACACCTTC
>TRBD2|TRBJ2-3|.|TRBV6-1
CASRLTSADTQYF
TGTGCCAGCAGATTGACTAGCGCGGATACGCAGTATTTT
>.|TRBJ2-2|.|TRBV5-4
CASSLAVRGNTGELFF
TGTGCCAGCAGCTTGGCGGTGAGGGGCAACACCGGGGAGCTGTTTTTT
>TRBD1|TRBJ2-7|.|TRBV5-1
CASSILQGGEYEQYF
TGCGCCAGCAGCATCCTACAGGGGGGCGAGTACGAGCAGTACTTC
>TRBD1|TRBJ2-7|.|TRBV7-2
CASSLPGQGYEQYF
TGTGCCAGCAGCCTTCCGGGACAGGGATACGAGCAGTACTTC
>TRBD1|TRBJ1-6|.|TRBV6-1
CASSAGQNNSPLHF
TGTGCCAGCAGTGCGGGACAGAATAATTCACCCCTCCACTTT
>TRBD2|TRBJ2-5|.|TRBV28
CASSSAGGPGETQYF
TGTGCCAGCAGCTCGGCGGGGGGGCCTGGAGAGACCCAGTACTTC
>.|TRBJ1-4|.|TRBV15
CATEDNEKLFF
TGTGCCACCGAGGATAATGAAAAACTGTTTTTT
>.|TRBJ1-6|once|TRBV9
CASSGTGTGASPLHF
TGTGCCAGCAGCGGAACCGGGACGGGCGCCTCACCCCTCCACTTT
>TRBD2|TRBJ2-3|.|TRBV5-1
CASSSGGKSTDTQYF
TGCGCCAGCAGTTCGGGGGGGAAAAGCACAGATACGCAGTATTTT
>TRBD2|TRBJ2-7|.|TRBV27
CASSFAGLAGPYEQYF
TGTGCCAGCAGTTTCGCGGGACTAGCGGGACCTTACGAGCAGTACTTC
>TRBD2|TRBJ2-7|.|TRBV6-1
CASRLAGLHEQYF
TGTGCCAGTAGACTAGCGGGACTTCACGAGCAGTACTTC